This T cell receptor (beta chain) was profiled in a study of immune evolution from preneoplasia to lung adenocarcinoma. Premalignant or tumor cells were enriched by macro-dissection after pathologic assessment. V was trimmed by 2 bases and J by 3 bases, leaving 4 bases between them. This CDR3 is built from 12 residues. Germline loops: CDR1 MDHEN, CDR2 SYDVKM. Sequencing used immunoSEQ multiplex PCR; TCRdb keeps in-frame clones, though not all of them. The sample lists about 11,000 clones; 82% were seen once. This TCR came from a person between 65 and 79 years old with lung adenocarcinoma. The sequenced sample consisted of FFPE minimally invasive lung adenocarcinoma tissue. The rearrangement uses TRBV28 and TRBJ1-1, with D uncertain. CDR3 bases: TGTGCCAGCAGTTTAGAAGACACTGAAGCTTTCTTT. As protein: CASSLEDTEAFF.